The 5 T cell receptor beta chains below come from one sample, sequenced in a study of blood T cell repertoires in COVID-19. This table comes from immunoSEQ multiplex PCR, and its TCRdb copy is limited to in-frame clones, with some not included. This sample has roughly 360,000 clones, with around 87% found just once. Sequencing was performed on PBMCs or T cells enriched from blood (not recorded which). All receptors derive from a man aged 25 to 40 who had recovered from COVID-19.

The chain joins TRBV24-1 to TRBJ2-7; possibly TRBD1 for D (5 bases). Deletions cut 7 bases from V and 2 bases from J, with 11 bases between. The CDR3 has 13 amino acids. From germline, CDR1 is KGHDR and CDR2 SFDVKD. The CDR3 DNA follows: TGTGCCACCAGGCTAGGGGAACCCTACGAGCAGTACTTC. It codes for CATRLGEPYEQYF.

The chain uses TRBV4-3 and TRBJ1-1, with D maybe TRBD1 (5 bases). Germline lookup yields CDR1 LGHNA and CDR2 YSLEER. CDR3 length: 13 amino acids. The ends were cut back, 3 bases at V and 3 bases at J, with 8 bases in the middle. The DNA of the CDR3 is TGCGCCAGCAGCCAGATCAGGGACACTGAAGCTTTCTTT. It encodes CASSQIRDTEAFF.

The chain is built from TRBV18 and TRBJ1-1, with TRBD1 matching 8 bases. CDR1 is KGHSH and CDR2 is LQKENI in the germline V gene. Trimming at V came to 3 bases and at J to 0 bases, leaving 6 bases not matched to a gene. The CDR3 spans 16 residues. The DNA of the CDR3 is TGTGCCAGCTCACCTCGACAGGGGAACATGAACACTGAAGCTTTCTTT. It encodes CASSPRQGNMNTEAFF.

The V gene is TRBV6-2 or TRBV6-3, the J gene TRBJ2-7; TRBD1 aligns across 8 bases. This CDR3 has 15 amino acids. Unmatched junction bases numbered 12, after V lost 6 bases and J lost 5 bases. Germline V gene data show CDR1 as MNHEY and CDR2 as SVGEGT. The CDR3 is CASSEDRGAGDEQYF. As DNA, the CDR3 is TGTGCCAGCAGCGAAGACAGGGGCGCAGGCGACGAGCAGTACTTC.

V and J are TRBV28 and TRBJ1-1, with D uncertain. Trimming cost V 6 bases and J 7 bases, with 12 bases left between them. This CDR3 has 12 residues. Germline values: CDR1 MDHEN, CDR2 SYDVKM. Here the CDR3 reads CASSLGEDEAFF. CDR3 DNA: TGTGCCAGCAGCCTTGGGGAGGATGAAGCTTTCTTT.